The sample holds one count of the clone carrying this TCR beta chain. The sample originates from a study of OX40 agonist ivuxolimab in advanced cancers. Clones were sequenced by immunoSEQ multiplex PCR, and TCRdb holds only the in-frame ones, with some missing. The table includes roughly 23,000 clones, 70% to 90% detected once. V gave up 1 base and J gave up 8 bases, with 17 bases separating them. The CDR3 sequence is 15 residues long. Germline V gene lookup returns CDR1 MGHRA and CDR2 YSYEKL. This receptor was obtained from an adult with an advanced solid tumor such as melanoma, head and neck, liver or kidney cancer. Sample: CD4+ or CD8+ T cells sorted from blood, taken in a trial of the OX40 agonist ivuxolimab. V and J are TRBV4-1 and TRBJ1-2, with D uncertain. The CDR3: CASSQVSGTPLGYTF. The CDR3 DNA sequence: TGCGCCAGCAGCCAAGTAAGCGGAACTCCTTTAGGCTACACCTTC.